The 5 T cell receptor beta chains in this list originate from one sample, sequenced in a study of blood T cells in healthy people across ages. A second PCR, run for about 7 to 11 cycles, used a sample-barcoded 5' primer plus a J-beta primer mix. A single record per CDR3 protein comes from TCRdb applying MiXCR to the 5' RACE reads. Of around 1,800,000 distinct CDR3 sequences listed, 39% are singletons. Sequencing was performed on blood. Receptors were obtained from a human donor in good health.

This chain joins TRBV5-1 and TRBJ2-7, with TRBD2 identical over 7 bases. Gene TRBJ2-5 matches the end of the DNA better, so the J call may be wrong. Looked up from germline, CDR1 is SGHRS and CDR2 is YFSETQ. CDR3 size: 15 residues. The CDR3 spells CASSNSGGVQETQYF. The DNA for the CDR3 is TGCGCCAGCAGCAATTCGGGGGGAGTTCAAGAGACCCAGTACTTC.

The chain links TRBV12-3 or TRBV12-4 to TRBJ1-5; 7 bases line up with TRBD1. The V gene end was trimmed by 4 bases and the J gene end by 5 bases; junction bases not matched to a gene: 8. This CDR3 has 15 amino acids. The CDR3 reads CASSWGTAIYQPQHF. The CDR3 DNA follows: TGTGCCAGCAGTTGGGGGACAGCTATTTATCAGCCCCAGCATTTT.

This clonotype was observed a handful of times. The genes are TRBV7-9 and TRBJ2-1, with D perhaps TRBD2 (5 bases). Trimming stripped 2 bases from V and 6 bases from J, with 8 bases between. Germline-derived CDR1 and CDR2 are SEHNR and FQNEAQ (reference sequence). CDR3 size: 13 residues. CDR3 loop: CASSLNGGNEQFF. In nucleotides, the CDR3 is TGTGCCAGCAGCTTAAATGGAGGCAATGAGCAGTTCTTC.

This clonotype was detected once. The chain employs TRBV20-1 and TRBJ2-5, with D perhaps TRBD1 (5 bases). The end of the DNA is better explained by TRBJ2-7, so the J call may be wrong. The CDR3 totals 15 residues. Germline lookup yields CDR1 DFQATT and CDR2 SNEGSKA (reference sequence). CDR3 bases: TGCAGTGCTAGTCCAGAGACAGAGATGGCGAACGAGCAGTACTTC. Amino acid sequence: CSASPETEMANEQYF.

The J gene is TRBJ2-1, the V gene TRBV7-9; tentatively, D is TRBD1 (5 bases). The CDR3 is 15 residues long. Germline V CDR1 and CDR2: SEHNR, FQNEAQ (reference sequence). Trimming pared 2 bases from V and 8 bases from J, leaving 16 bases between. This chain's CDR3 is CASSLMQGPNDEQFF. The CDR3 bases are TGTGCCAGCAGCTTAATGCAGGGCCCGAACGATGAGCAGTTCTTC.